The 21 T cell receptor beta chains listed next were all sequenced from one sample in a study of cytomegalovirus exposure and HLA in healthy donors. Assay used: immunoSEQ multiplex PCR; TCRdb lists only in-frame clones, some missing. Of approximately 150,000 clones listed, 91% were seen once; the top ten hold 3%. Sequencing input: PBMCs. These receptors were taken from a woman aged 18-29 years in good health and CMV-seropositive.

CDR3 nucleotide sequence: TGTGCCAGCAGGGCTACCACCGGGACAGGGTTGGACAATGAGCAGTTCTTC. As protein: CASRATTGTGLDNEQFF. The V and J genes are TRBV28 and TRBJ2-1; 9 bases map to TRBD1. With 6 bases clipped from V and 5 bases from J, the junction kept 14 bases outside the gene matches. The CDR3 length is 17 residues. CDR1 is MDHEN and CDR2 is SYDVKM in the germline V gene.

The sample holds a few counts of this clone. The rearrangement links TRBV2 to TRBJ1-2, with D unclear. V was trimmed by 7 bases and J by 6 bases, leaving 15 bases between them. The CDR3 totals 13 residues. Germline CDR1 and CDR2: SNHLY and FYNNEI. CDR3 nucleotides: TGTGCCAGCACCCTCGGGTCTAGAAATGGCTACACCTTC. It codes for CASTLGSRNGYTF.

The chain is built from TRBV5-4 and TRBJ2-1; 10 bases agree with TRBD2. CDR3 size: 14 residues. Germline CDR1 SGHNT, CDR2 YYREEE (reference sequence). Unmatched junction bases numbered 6, after V lost 4 bases and J lost 8 bases. In nucleotides, the CDR3 is TGTGCCAGCAGCACCCTAGCGGGAGACGATGAGCAGTTCTTC. This translates into CASSTLAGDDEQFF.

This clone was seen a single time. V usage is TRBV5-1 and J usage is TRBJ2-7; D perhaps matches TRBD1 (6 bases). The CDR3 sequence is 16 residues long. CDR1 SGHRS and CDR2 YFSETQ come from the germline V gene. V shed 2 bases and J shed 0 bases, with 15 bases lying between them. The CDR3 loop is CASSLLSGVPSYEQYF. As DNA, the CDR3 is TGCGCCAGCAGCTTATTATCAGGGGTCCCCTCCTACGAGCAGTACTTC. The full variable domain, with the rest looked up from reference TRBV5-1 and TRBJ2-7, is KAGVTQTPRYLIKTRGQQVTLSCSPISGHRSVSWYQQTPGQGLQFLFEYFSETQRNKGNFPGRFSGRQFSNSRSEMNVSTLELGDSALYLCASSLLSGVPSYEQYFGPGTRLTVT.

The chain recombines TRBV4-1 with TRBJ1-4; D perhaps matches TRBD1 (5 bases). V dropped 1 base and J dropped 0 bases, with 12 bases sitting between them. This CDR3 has 17 residues. CDR1 and CDR2 from the germline V gene are MGHRA and YSYEKL. CDR3 protein: CASSQVRSGATNEKLFF. The CDR3, as DNA: TGCGCCAGCAGCCAAGTGAGGTCGGGGGCAACTAATGAAAAACTGTTTTTT.

This clone appeared a few times. CDR3 in amino acids: CASSPEGVTNQPQHF. The DNA for the CDR3 is TGTGCCAGCTCACCAGAGGGGGTGACCAATCAGCCCCAGCATTTT. V is TRBV18 and J is TRBJ1-5; the D gene is possibly TRBD1 (6 bases). V dropped 2 bases and J dropped 3 bases, with 11 bases sitting between them. In germline, CDR1 is KGHSH, CDR2 LQKENI. This CDR3 has 15 amino acids. Combining the CDR3 with reference TRBV18 and TRBJ1-5 gives the whole variable domain NAGVMQNPRHLVRRRGQEARLRCSPMKGHSHVYWYRQLPEEGLKFMVYLQKENIIDESGMPKERFSAEFPKEGPSILRIQQVVRGDSAAYFCASSPEGVTNQPQHFGDGTRLSIL.

The chain uses TRBV5-6 and TRBJ1-5, with 7 bases aligning to TRBD1. V gave up 0 bases and J gave up 3 bases; unmatched junction bases: 3. Germline V gene sequence: CDR1 SGHDT, CDR2 YYEEEE. CDR3 size: 15 residues. The CDR3 DNA reads as TGTGCCAGCAGCTTGGGCAGGGGGGTCAATCAGCCCCAGCATTTT. Protein sequence: CASSLGRGVNQPQHF.

The chain carries TRBV4-1 and TRBJ1-2, with 8 bases fitting TRBD1. In germline, CDR1 is MGHRA, CDR2 YSYEKL. CDR3 length equals 13 residues. V gave up 3 bases and J gave up 6 bases; unmatched junction bases: 3. CDR3 in amino acids: CASSHPTGDGYTF. The CDR3 DNA follows: TGCGCCAGCAGCCACCCGACAGGGGATGGCTACACCTTC.

The chain couples TRBV15 to TRBJ1-4; TRBD1 aligns across 7 bases. Trimming at V came to 1 base and at J to 8 bases, leaving 7 bases not matched to a gene. The CDR3 is made up of 15 amino acids. Germline V gene sequence: CDR1 LNHNV, CDR2 YYDKDF (reference sequence). The CDR3 region has the DNA TGTGCCACCAGCAGAGCGGACAGGATAATAGAAAAACTGTTTTTT. Translation: CATSRADRIIEKLFF.

V and J are TRBV5-1 and TRBJ1-2; D perhaps matches TRBD1 (6 bases). Trimming left V 4 bases short and J 7 bases short, with 20 bases between. The CDR3 covers 15 residues. Looked up from germline, CDR1 is SGHRS and CDR2 is YFSETQ. The CDR3 region is CASSADSGGRGGYTF. Written as DNA, the CDR3 is TGCGCCAGCAGCGCCGACTCCGGGGGGCGCGGTGGCTACACCTTC. Full variable domain (rest looked up from reference TRBV5-1 and TRBJ1-2): KAGVTQTPRYLIKTRGQQVTLSCSPISGHRSVSWYQQTPGQGLQFLFEYFSETQRNKGNFPGRFSGRQFSNSRSEMNVSTLELGDSALYLCASSADSGGRGGYTFGSGTRLTVV.

This CDR3 is CASSFPRLAGGPNIQYF. CDR3 sequence (DNA): TGTGCCAGCAGTTTTCCCCGTTTGGCGGGAGGGCCCAACATTCAGTACTTC. This chain connects TRBV28 to TRBJ2-4; the match to TRBD2 covers 9 bases. The CDR3 sequence is 17 residues long. V trimming: 3 bases; J trimming: 7 bases; junction bases outside the gene matches: 13. The V gene's germline CDR1 is MDHEN and CDR2 SYDVKM.

A remark on this clone: The junction differs from germline at one of its ends, possibly a read error. CDR3 sequence: CAWGVRDKNTGELFF. The CDR3 nucleotides read TGTGCCTGGGGTGTCCGGGACAAGAACACCGGGGAGCTGTTTTTT. The V call is TRBV30, the J call TRBJ2-2; tentatively, D is TRBD1 (6 bases). The CDR3 has 15 residues. Per the germline V gene, CDR1 is GTSNPN and CDR2 is SVGIG (reference sequence).

The rearrangement joins TRBV18 to TRBJ1-4; no reliable D call. CDR3 length: 16 residues. CDR1 KGHSH and CDR2 LQKENI come from the germline V gene. V lost 3 bases to trimming and J lost 3 bases, with 14 bases between them. CDR3 in DNA: TGTGCCAGCTCACCCCCGGGAGCCCGAGCTAATGAAAAACTGTTTTTT. This encodes CASSPPGARANEKLFF.

The chain joins TRBV9 to TRBJ2-1, with D possibly matching TRBD1 (5 bases). Looked up from germline, CDR1 is SGDLS and CDR2 is YYNGEE. Trimming pared 3 bases from V and 1 base from J, leaving 8 bases between. The CDR3 is made up of 14 amino acids. The CDR3 bases are TGTGCCAGCAGCGAGACAGTTTCCTACAATGAGCAGTTCTTC. It codes for CASSETVSYNEQFF.

The V and J genes are TRBV27 and TRBJ1-5, with D perhaps TRBD1 (6 bases). This CDR3 spans 13 amino acids. V lost 3 bases and J 6 bases, leaving 9 bases between the germline ends. Germline V gives CDR1 MNHEY, CDR2 SMNVEV (reference sequence). CDR3 protein: CASSLGASQPQHF. The CDR3 DNA follows: TGTGCCAGCAGTTTGGGGGCATCTCAGCCCCAGCATTTT.

The genes are TRBV11-2 and TRBJ2-7; D unclear. This CDR3 contains 12 residues. Per the germline V gene, CDR1 is SGHAT and CDR2 is FQNNGV. Deletions cut 1 base from V and 4 bases from J, with 5 bases between. The CDR3 DNA follows: TGTGCCAGCAGCTTAGCGTCGTACGAGCAGTACTTC. This encodes CASSLASYEQYF.

The chain recombines TRBV7-2 with TRBJ1-6; 7 bases map to TRBD1. This CDR3 is 17 amino acids long. J was trimmed by 1 base and V by 5 bases; bases with no gene match: 8. CDR1 is SGHTA and CDR2 is FQGNSA in the germline V gene. CDR3 DNA: TGTGCCAGCAGCCTCCGGACAGGTCTTTCCTATAATTCACCCCTCCACTTT. Its translation: CASSLRTGLSYNSPLHF.

The chain uses TRBV19 and TRBJ1-1; D possibly corresponds to TRBD1 (5 bases). The CDR3 contains 14 residues. Germline V gene lookup returns CDR1 LNHDA and CDR2 SQIVND (reference sequence). Trimming shortened V by 1 base and J by 6 bases, and 12 bases separated the two germline ends. The CDR3, as DNA: TGTGCCAGTAGTATAGGGGCAGGGTTTCCTGAAGCTTTCTTT. Amino acid sequence: CASSIGAGFPEAFF.

This chain joins TRBV2 and TRBJ1-1; TRBD1 is a possible D gene (6 bases). Germline values: CDR1 SNHLY, CDR2 FYNNEI. Trimming left V 7 bases short and J 0 bases short, with 9 bases between. The CDR3 runs to 13 residues. CDR3 loop: CASKGHLNTEAFF. Here the CDR3 DNA reads TGTGCCAGCAAGGGACACCTGAACACTGAAGCTTTCTTT.

The rearrangement joins TRBV11-2 to TRBJ2-3; D remains ambiguous. Germline CDR1 is SGHAT and CDR2 is FQNNGV. V gave up 0 bases and J gave up 0 bases, with 7 bases separating them. The CDR3 consists of 15 residues. CDR3 nucleotide sequence: TGTGCCAGCAGCTTAGAGGGCCCTAGCACAGATACGCAGTATTTT. This gives the protein CASSLEGPSTDTQYF.

The gene calls are TRBV5-1 and TRBJ1-4; D uncertain. The V end lost 1 base, the J end lost 0 bases, and 7 bases lay between the germline ends. The CDR3 consists of 15 residues. Looked up from germline, CDR1 is SGHRS and CDR2 is YFSETQ. CDR3 DNA sequence: TGCGCCAGCAGCTTGTACAGTGCAACTAATGAAAAACTGTTTTTT. It is translated as CASSLYSATNEKLFF.